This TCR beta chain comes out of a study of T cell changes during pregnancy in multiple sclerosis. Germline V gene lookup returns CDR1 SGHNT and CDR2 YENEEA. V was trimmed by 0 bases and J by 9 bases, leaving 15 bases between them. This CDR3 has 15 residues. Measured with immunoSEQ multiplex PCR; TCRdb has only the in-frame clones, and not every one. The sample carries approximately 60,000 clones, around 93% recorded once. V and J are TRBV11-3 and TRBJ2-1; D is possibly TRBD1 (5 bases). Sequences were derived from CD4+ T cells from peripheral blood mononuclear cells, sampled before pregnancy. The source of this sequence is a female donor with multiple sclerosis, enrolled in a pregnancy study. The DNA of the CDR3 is TGTGCCAGCAGCTTAGACAATACTCCACAGGCTGAGCAGTTCTTC. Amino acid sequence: CASSLDNTPQAEQFF.